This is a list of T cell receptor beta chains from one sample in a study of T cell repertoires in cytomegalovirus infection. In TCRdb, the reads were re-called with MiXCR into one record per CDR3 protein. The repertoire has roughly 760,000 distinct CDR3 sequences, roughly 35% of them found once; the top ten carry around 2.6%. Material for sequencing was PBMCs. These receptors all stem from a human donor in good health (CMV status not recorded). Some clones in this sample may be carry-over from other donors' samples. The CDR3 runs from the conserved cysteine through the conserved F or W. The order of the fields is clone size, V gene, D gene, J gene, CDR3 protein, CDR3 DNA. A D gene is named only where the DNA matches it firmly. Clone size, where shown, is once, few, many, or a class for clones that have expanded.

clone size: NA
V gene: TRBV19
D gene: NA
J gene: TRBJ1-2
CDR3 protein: CATTSGTSYGYTF
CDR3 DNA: TGTGCCACCACCTCCGGGACAAGCTATGGCTACACCTTC

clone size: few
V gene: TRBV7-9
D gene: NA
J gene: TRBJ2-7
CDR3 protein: CASSLGLNEQYF
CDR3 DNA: TGTGCCAGCAGCTTAGGGCTCAACGAGCAGTACTTC

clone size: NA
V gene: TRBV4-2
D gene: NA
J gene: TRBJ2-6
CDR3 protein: CASSQENFRGDSGANVLTF
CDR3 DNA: TGTGCCAGCAGCCAAGAAAATTTCAGGGGAGACTCTGGGGCCAACGTCCTGACTTTC

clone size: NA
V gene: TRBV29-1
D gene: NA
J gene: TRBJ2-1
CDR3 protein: CSVSPKGDGYNEQFF
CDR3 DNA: TGCAGCGTTTCCCCAAAGGGGGATGGCTACAATGAGCAGTTCTTC

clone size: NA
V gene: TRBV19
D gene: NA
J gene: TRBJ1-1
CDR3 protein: CASTTGTPNTEAFF
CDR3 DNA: TGTGCCAGTACCACCGGGACACCGAACACTGAAGCTTTCTTT

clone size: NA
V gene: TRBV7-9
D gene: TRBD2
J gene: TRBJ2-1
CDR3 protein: CASSLRTSGENEQFF
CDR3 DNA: TGTGCCAGCAGCCTCAGGACTAGCGGGGAGAATGAGCAGTTCTTC

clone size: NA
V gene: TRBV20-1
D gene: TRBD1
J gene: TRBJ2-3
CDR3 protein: CSVPTGGRHADTQYF
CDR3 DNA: TGCAGTGTTCCAACAGGGGGGAGACATGCAGATACGCAGTATTTT

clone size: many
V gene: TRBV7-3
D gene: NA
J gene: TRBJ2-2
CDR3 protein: CASSLDRGGELFF
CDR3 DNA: TGTGCCAGCAGCTTAGACCGCGGCGGGGAGCTGTTTTTT

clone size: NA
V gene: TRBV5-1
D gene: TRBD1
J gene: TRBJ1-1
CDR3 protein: CASRGQGGPNEAFF
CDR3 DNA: TGCGCCAGCAGGGGACAGGGAGGGCCTAATGAAGCTTTCTTT

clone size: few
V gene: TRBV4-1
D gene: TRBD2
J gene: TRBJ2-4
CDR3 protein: CASSQDTAAGGNIQYF
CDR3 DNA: TGCGCCAGCAGCCAAGATACGGCGGCGGGGGGAAACATTCAGTACTTC

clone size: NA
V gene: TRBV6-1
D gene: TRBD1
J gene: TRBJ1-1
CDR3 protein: CASSVPQGGQGNTEALF
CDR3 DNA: TGTGCCAGCAGTGTACCACAAGGCGGACAGGGGAACACTGAAGCTTTATTT

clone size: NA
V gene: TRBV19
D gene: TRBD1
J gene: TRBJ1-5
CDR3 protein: CATRGPFPQPQHF
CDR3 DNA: TGTGCCACCAGGGGGCCTTTTCCTCAGCCCCAGCATTTT

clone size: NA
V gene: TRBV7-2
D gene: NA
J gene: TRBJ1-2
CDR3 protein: CASSLATGTPYGYTF
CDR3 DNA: TGTGCCAGCAGCTTAGCCACAGGGACCCCTTATGGCTACACCTTC

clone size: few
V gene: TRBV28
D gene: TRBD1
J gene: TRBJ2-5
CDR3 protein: CASSRPTGAETQYF
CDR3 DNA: TGTGCCAGCAGTCGGCCGACAGGGGCAGAGACCCAGTACTTC

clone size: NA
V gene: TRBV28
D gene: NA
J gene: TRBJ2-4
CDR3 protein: CASSLLAKNIQYF
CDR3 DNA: TGTGCCAGCAGTTTATTAGCCAAAAACATTCAGTACTTC

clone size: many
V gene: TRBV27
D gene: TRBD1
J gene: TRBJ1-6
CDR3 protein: CASNAQGKSSYNSPLHF
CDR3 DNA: TGTGCCAGCAATGCACAGGGGAAGAGCTCCTATAATTCACCCCTCCACTTT